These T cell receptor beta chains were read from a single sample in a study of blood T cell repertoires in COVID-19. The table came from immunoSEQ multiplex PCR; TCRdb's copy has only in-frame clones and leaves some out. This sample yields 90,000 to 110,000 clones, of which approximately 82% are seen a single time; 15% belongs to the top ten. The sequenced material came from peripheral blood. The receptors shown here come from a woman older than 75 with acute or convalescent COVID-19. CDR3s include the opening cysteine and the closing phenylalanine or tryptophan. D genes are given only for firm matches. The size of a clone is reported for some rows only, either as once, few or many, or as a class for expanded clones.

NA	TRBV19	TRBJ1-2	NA	CASSPRGSLYGYTF	TGTGCCAGTAGTCCCAGGGGCTCCCTCTATGGCTACACCTTC
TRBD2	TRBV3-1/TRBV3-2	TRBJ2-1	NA	CASSQAGGIYNEQFF	TGTGCCAGCAGCCAGGCGGGGGGTATTTACAATGAGCAGTTCTTC
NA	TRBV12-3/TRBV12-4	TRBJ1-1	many	CASSRLGGYRAFF	TGTGCCAGCAGCCGTCTGGGAGGGTATCGGGCTTTCTTT
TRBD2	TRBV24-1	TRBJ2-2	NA	CATSDLAGGTGELFF	TGTGCCACCAGTGACCTAGCGGGAGGTACCGGGGAGCTGTTTTTT
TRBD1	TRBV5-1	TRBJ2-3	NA	CASSSQGMETDTQYF	TGCGCCAGCAGCTCACAGGGGATGGAAACAGATACGCAGTATTTT
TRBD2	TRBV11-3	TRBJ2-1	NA	CASSFIAGGVDEQFF	TGTGCCAGCAGCTTTATAGCGGGAGGGGTTGATGAGCAGTTCTTC
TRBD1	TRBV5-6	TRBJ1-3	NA	CASSLTGVGNTIYF	TGTGCCAGCAGCTTGACAGGGGTAGGAAACACCATATATTTT
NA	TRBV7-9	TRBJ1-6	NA	CASSFSQGHSPLHF	TGTGCCAGCAGCTTTTCACAGGGCCATTCACCCCTCCACTTT
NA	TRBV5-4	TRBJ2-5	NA	CASSLAVGARQETQYF	TGTGCCAGCAGCTTGGCCGTGGGGGCGCGCCAAGAGACCCAGTACTTC
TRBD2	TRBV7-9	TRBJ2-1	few	CASSGRLAAFF	TGTGCCAGCAGCGGTAGACTAGCGGCGTTCTTC
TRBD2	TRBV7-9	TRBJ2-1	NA	CASSRLAGGPVNEQFF	TGTGCCAGCAGCCGACTAGCGGGAGGGCCGGTCAATGAGCAGTTCTTC
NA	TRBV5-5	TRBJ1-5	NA	CASSLVVGSVRQPQHF	TGTGCCAGCAGCTTGGTTGTTGGGAGCGTCCGTCAGCCCCAGCATTTT
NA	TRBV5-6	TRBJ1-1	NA	CASSTGPYTEAFF	TGTGCCAGCAGCACCGGTCCGTACACTGAAGCTTTCTTT
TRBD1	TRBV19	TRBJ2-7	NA	CASSPRTGASYEQYF	TGTGCCAGTAGTCCCCGGACAGGAGCCTCCTACGAGCAGTACTTC
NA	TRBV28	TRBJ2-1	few	CASSSTVQRTYNEQFF	TGTGCCAGCAGTTCGACAGTTCAAAGGACCTACAATGAGCAGTTCTTC
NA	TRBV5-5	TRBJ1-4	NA	CASSLGGAGGEKLFF	TGTGCCAGCAGCTTGGGCGGGGCAGGCGGTGAAAAACTGTTTTTT
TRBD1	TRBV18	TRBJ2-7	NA	CASSPSGTGDYEQYF	TGTGCCAGCTCACCGTCCGGGACAGGGGACTACGAGCAGTACTTC
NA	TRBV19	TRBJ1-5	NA	CASSLQGPQPQHF	TGTGCCAGTAGTTTACAGGGTCCGCAGCCCCAGCATTTT
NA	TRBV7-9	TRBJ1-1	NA	CASSLDRVRNTEAFF	TGTGCCAGCAGCTTAGACCGGGTCCGGAACACTGAAGCTTTCTTT
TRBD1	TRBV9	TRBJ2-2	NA	CASSPGDRGSGELFF	TGTGCCAGCAGTCCTGGGGACAGGGGGTCTGGGGAGCTGTTTTTT
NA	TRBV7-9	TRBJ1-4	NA	CATRWETEPVGEKLFF	TGTGCCACCCGATGGGAGACCGAACCAGTTGGGGAAAAACTGTTTTTT
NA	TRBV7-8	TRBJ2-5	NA	CASSRRGREETQYF	TGTGCCAGCAGCCGAAGGGGTAGGGAAGAGACCCAGTACTTC
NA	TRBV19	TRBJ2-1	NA	CASSGGRRAGSNEQFF	TGTGCCAGTAGTGGTGGAAGGAGGGCCGGAAGCAATGAGCAGTTCTTC
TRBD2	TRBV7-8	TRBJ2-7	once	CASSLDRGGEQYF	TGTGCCAGCAGCTTAGACCGCGGGGGGGAGCAGTACTTC
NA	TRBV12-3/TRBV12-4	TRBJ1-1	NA	CASQRITEAFF	TGTGCCAGCCAGAGGATCACTGAAGCTTTCTTT
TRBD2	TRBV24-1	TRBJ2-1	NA	CATSGTSSYNEQFF	TGTGCCACCAGTGGGACTAGCTCCTACAATGAGCAGTTCTTC
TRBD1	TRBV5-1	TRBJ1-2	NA	CASSLAGTGALGYTF	TGCGCCAGCAGCTTGGCCGGGACAGGGGCGCTTGGCTACACCTTC
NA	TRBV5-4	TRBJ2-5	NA	CASSLGQPPQETQYF	TGTGCCAGCAGCTTGGGACAGCCTCCTCAAGAGACCCAGTACTTC
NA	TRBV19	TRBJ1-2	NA	CATAGTDYGYTF	TGTGCCACCGCCGGGACTGACTATGGCTACACCTTC
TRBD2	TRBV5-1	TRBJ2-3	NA	CASIPTSGGTDTQYF	TGCGCCAGCATCCCGACTAGCGGTGGCACAGATACGCAGTATTTT
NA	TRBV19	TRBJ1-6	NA	CASSHRQRRNSPLHF	TGTGCCAGTAGCCATCGCCAGAGGCGAAATTCACCCCTCCACTTT
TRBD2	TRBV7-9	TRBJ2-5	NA	CASLAGEETQYF	TGTGCCAGCCTAGCGGGAGAAGAGACCCAGTACTTC
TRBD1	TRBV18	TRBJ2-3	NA	CASSRDREMDTQYF	TGTGCCAGCTCTCGGGACAGGGAGATGGATACGCAGTATTTT
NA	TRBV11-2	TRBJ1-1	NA	CASSFSGLMNTEAFF	TGTGCCAGCAGCTTCTCGGGACTGATGAACACTGAAGCTTTCTTT
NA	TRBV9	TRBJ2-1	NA	CASSFLGPSYNEQFF	TGTGCCAGCAGCTTTTTGGGGCCCTCCTACAATGAGCAGTTCTTC
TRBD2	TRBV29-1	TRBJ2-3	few	CSVLGLAGGTDTQYF	TGCAGCGTCCTGGGCTTAGCGGGAGGAACAGATACGCAGTATTTT
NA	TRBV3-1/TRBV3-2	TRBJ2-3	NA	CASSLELRDTQYF	TGTGCCAGCAGCCTGGAATTGAGGGATACGCAGTATTTT
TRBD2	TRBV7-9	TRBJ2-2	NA	CASSLGAGVGTGELFF	TGTGCCAGCAGCTTAGGGGCGGGAGTAGGCACCGGGGAGCTGTTTTTT
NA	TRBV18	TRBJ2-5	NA	CASSYRDTPEETQYF	TGTGCCAGCTCTTACCGGGACACTCCTGAAGAGACCCAGTACTTC
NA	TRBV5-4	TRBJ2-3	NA	CASSGHRDYDTQYF	TGTGCCAGCAGCGGTCACAGGGATTACGATACGCAGTATTTT
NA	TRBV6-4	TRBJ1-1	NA	CASSSQENTEAFF	TGTGCCAGCAGCTCACAGGAAAACACTGAAGCTTTCTTT
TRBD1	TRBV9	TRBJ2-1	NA	CASSFAGGSYNEQFF	TGTGCCAGCAGCTTCGCAGGGGGCTCCTACAATGAGCAGTTCTTC